This T cell receptor (beta chain) was obtained from a study of PD-L1 blockade in urothelial cancer. This clone appeared once. The CDR3 sequence is 13 residues long. Germline V gene data show CDR1 as LNHDA and CDR2 as SQIVND (reference sequence). The ends were cut back, 10 bases at V and 2 bases at J, with 13 bases in the middle. This table comes from immunoSEQ multiplex PCR, and its TCRdb copy is limited to in-frame clones, with some not included. The data show roughly 25,000 clones, 84% seen once. The V and J genes are TRBV19 and TRBJ2-3, with D unclear. The receptor's source is a man in his sixties or seventies with urothelial cancer. The sequences come from PBMCs, collected around atezolizumab (anti-PD-L1) treatment. CDR3 sequence: CATASLFTDTQYF. The CDR3 bases are TGTGCCACCGCAAGTCTATTCACAGATACGCAGTATTTT.